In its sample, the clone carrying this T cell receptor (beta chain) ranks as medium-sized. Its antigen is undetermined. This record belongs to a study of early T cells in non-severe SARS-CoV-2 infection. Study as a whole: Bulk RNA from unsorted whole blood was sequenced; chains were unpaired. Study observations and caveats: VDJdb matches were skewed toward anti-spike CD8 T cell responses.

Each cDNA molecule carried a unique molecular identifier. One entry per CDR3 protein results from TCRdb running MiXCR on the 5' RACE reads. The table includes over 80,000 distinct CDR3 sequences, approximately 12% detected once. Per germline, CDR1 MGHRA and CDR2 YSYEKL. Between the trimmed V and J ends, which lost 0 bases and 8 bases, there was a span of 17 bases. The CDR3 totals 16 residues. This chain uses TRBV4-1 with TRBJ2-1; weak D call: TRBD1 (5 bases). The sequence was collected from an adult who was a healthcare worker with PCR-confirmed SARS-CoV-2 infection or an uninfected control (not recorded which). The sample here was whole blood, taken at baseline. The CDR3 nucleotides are TGCGCCAGCAGCCAAGAGGTCGAGACAGTGGGGTATGAGCAGTTCTTC. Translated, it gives CASSQEVETVGYEQFF.